These 3 T cell receptor beta chains were sequenced from one sample in a study of cytomegalovirus exposure and HLA in healthy donors. The PCR ran on 60 Vbeta and 13 Jbeta primers. Some clones are missing from TCRdb's copy, which holds only in-frame ones; the method was immunoSEQ multiplex PCR. The sample carries approximately 140,000 clones, roughly three fifths recorded once. The sample was PBMCs. These receptors were taken from an older woman in good health and CMV-seronegative.

The chain has TRBV7-3 and TRBJ2-4; tentatively, D is TRBD1 (6 bases). V dropped 2 bases and J dropped 7 bases, with 12 bases sitting between them. In germline, CDR1 is SGHTA, CDR2 FQGTGA. This CDR3 is 14 amino acids long. CDR3 in DNA: TGTGCCAGCAGCTTAGGGCAGGGGAATAACATTCAGTACTTC. Translation gives CASSLGQGNNIQYF.

The chain is built from TRBV19 and TRBJ2-5; D possibly corresponds to TRBD1 (7 bases). Germline CDR1 reads LNHDA; CDR2 reads SQIVND (reference sequence). Trimming took 2 bases from V and 1 from J, leaving 11 bases between them. This CDR3 spans 15 amino acids. The CDR3: CASSIQGGFQETQYF. DNA of the CDR3: TGTGCCAGTAGTATACAGGGGGGATTCCAAGAGACCCAGTACTTC.

In this sample, this clone turned up a few times. The chain employs TRBV9 and TRBJ1-4; D is possibly TRBD1 (5 bases). The germline gives CDR1 SGDLS, CDR2 YYNGEE. Trimming took off 3 bases at V and 7 bases at J, with 10 bases between the two ends. The CDR3 contains 13 residues. For the CDR3, the DNA is TGTGCCAGCAGCGCGGCCGGGGGTGAAAAACTGTTTTTT. It translates to CASSAAGGEKLFF. Together with reference TRBV9 and TRBJ1-4, the CDR3 gives the full variable domain: DSGVTQTPKHLITATGQRVTLRCSPRSGDLSVYWYQQSLDQGLQFLIQYYNGEERAKGNILERFSAQQFPDLHSELNLSSLELGDSALYFCASSAAGGEKLFFGSGTQLSVL.